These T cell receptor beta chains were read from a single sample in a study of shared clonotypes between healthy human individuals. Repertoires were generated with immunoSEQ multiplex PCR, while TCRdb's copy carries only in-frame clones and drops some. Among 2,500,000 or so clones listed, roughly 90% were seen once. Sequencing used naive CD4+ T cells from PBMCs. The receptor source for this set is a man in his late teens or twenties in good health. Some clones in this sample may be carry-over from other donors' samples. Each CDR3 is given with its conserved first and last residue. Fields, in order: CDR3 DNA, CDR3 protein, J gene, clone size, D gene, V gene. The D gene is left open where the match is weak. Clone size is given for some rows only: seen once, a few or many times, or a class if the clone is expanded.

DNA: TGTGCCAGTAGTACGCAGACAGGATACTATGGCTACACCTTC; CDR3: CASSTQTGYYGYTF; J: TRBJ1-2; size: once; D: -; V: TRBV19
DNA: TGTGCCAGCAGTTTTGTAGGGCCTAGGGCAGATACGCAGTATTTT; CDR3: CASSFVGPRADTQYF; J: TRBJ2-3; size: once; D: -; V: TRBV28
DNA: TGTGCCAGCAGCCGTGACAGGGTCAGGGAGACCCAGTACTTC; CDR3: CASSRDRVRETQYF; J: TRBJ2-5; size: -; D: TRBD1; V: TRBV7-2
DNA: TGTGCCAGCAGCAATAGCGGGAGGGGGGGAGATACGCAGTATTTT; CDR3: CASSNSGRGGDTQYF; J: TRBJ2-3; size: -; D: TRBD2; V: TRBV5-4
DNA: TGTGCCAGCAGCTTCACTAGCGGGCCCCCCAACAATGAGCAGTTCTTC; CDR3: CASSFTSGPPNNEQFF; J: TRBJ2-1; size: once; D: TRBD2; V: TRBV7-2
DNA: TGTGCCACCAGCAGGAGGACCCGTCAGGGAACGCAGTATTTT; CDR3: CATSRRTRQGTQYF; J: TRBJ2-3; size: -; D: -; V: TRBV15
DNA: TGCAGCGTTCCGAAACCGTGGGCCCAGTCCTATGGCTACACCTTC; CDR3: CSVPKPWAQSYGYTF; J: TRBJ1-2; size: once; D: -; V: TRBV29-1
DNA: TGTGCCAGCAGCCAAAACGTCGGGACAGCTAGCACCGGGGAGCTGTTTTTT; CDR3: CASSQNVGTASTGELFF; J: TRBJ2-2; size: -; D: TRBD1; V: TRBV7-9
DNA: TGTGCCAGCAGCCGCGGGACCGGCGAGCAGTACTTC; CDR3: CASSRGTGEQYF; J: TRBJ2-7; size: -; D: -; V: TRBV6-6
DNA: TGCAGCGTTGTGGACGGACGCAAGAACTATGGCTACACCTTC; CDR3: CSVVDGRKNYGYTF; J: TRBJ1-2; size: -; D: -; V: TRBV29-1
DNA: TGTGCCAGCAGCTTGGCCTTGGGACAGGGTACCTACAATGAGCAGTTCTTC; CDR3: CASSLALGQGTYNEQFF; J: TRBJ2-1; size: -; D: TRBD1; V: TRBV5-4
DNA: TGTGCCAGCAGTTTAGGAGGACACCTCACAGATACGCAGTATTTT; CDR3: CASSLGGHLTDTQYF; J: TRBJ2-3; size: -; D: -; V: TRBV28
DNA: TGCAGCGTACGTAACAGGGGACGGGACACTGAAGCTTTCTTT; CDR3: CSVRNRGRDTEAFF; J: TRBJ1-1; size: -; D: TRBD1; V: TRBV29-1
DNA: TGTGCCAGCAGCTCCCCGGGACTAGCGGGCGATGAGCAGTTCTTC; CDR3: CASSSPGLAGDEQFF; J: TRBJ2-1; size: -; D: TRBD2; V: TRBV7-3
DNA: TGCGCCAGCAGCCAGGGACAGGGAACCGCCTACGAGCAGTACTTC; CDR3: CASSQGQGTAYEQYF; J: TRBJ2-7; size: -; D: TRBD1; V: TRBV4-3
DNA: TGTGCCAGCGGCGGGGGTCGGTTCTATGAGCAGTTCTTC; CDR3: CASGGGRFYEQFF; J: TRBJ2-1; size: -; D: TRBD2; V: TRBV18
DNA: TGTGCCAGCAGCCCGCTCGGACTAAGCACAGATACGCAGTATTTT; CDR3: CASSPLGLSTDTQYF; J: TRBJ2-3; size: -; D: -; V: TRBV7-2
DNA: TGCAGCGGCAATCTGAACACCGGGGAGCTGTTTTTT; CDR3: CSGNLNTGELFF; J: TRBJ2-2; size: -; D: -; V: TRBV29-1